Given below is one T cell receptor (beta chain) in context. These data come from a study of cytomegalovirus exposure and HLA in healthy donors. Sequencing used immunoSEQ multiplex PCR; TCRdb keeps in-frame clones, though not all of them. The table shows more than 250,000 clones, with about 92% occurring only once. The CDR3 has 15 residues. The V gene end was trimmed by 2 bases and the J gene end by 4 bases; junction bases not matched to a gene: 4. CDR1 and CDR2 from the germline V gene are MNHEY and SMNVEV (reference sequence). The rearrangement uses TRBV27 and TRBJ2-3; 9 nucleotides line up with TRBD2. Sample: PBMCs. The receptor comes from a woman in her 30s in good health and CMV-seronegative. DNA for the CDR3: TGTGCCAGCAGTTTAAGCGCGGGAGGGTCAGATACGCAGTATTTT. It translates to CASSLSAGGSDTQYF.